This TCR beta chain was documented in a study of cytomegalovirus exposure and HLA in healthy donors. This clone appeared a single time. In the PCR, 60 Vbeta and 13 Jbeta primers were used. Clones were sequenced by immunoSEQ multiplex PCR, and TCRdb holds only the in-frame ones, with some missing. The sample carries around 180,000 clones, around 80% recorded once. The CDR3 sequence is 13 residues long. V lost 2 bases and J lost 7, with 11 bases in between. Germline-derived CDR1 and CDR2 are SNHLY and FYNNEI. V usage is TRBV2 and J usage is TRBJ2-5, with a possible D match to TRBD1 (6 bases). The TCR originated in a man aged 25 to 40 in good health and CMV-seropositive. Source material: PBMCs. The DNA of the CDR3 is TGTGCCAGCAGTGAACAACAGGGCTCGACCCAGTACTTC. Its translation is CASSEQQGSTQYF.